The rows below give T cell receptor beta chains drawn from one sample of a study of response to subunit inactivated influenza vaccine. TCRdb ran MiXCR on the RT-PCR reads and lists one entry per CDR3 protein. The sample lists roughly 500,000 distinct CDR3 sequences; approximately 24% were seen once. Material: CD4+ T cells sorted from PBMCs, obtained around 5 days after vaccination. The receptors derive from a man in his fifties who received an inactivated influenza vaccine. The conserved cysteine and the conserved F or W are not part of the CDR3 here.

J	length	V	CDR3
TRBJ2-1	13	TRBV7-2	ASSLAGQSNNEQF
TRBJ2-7	12	TRBV7-2	ASSLFQGGYEQY
TRBJ1-2	11	TRBV20-1	SARAGQNYGYT
TRBJ2-2	12	TRBV29-1	SVQTGPNTGELF
TRBJ2-2	8	TRBV12-3/TRBV12-4	ASREGQLF
TRBJ1-1	12	TRBV21-1	ASSKGGRTTEAF
TRBJ2-5	13	TRBV20-1	SARDGGLVLETQY
TRBJ2-1	14	TRBV3-1	ASSQGLAGVNNEQF
TRBJ2-6	17	TRBV5-1	ASSPRGGRRSSGANVLT
TRBJ2-1	15	TRBV5-1	ASSPRVAGGTHNEQF
TRBJ2-3	12	TRBV6-1	ASSDRQGIDTQY
TRBJ1-1	11	TRBV12-3/TRBV12-4	ASRRGGGLRAF
TRBJ2-7	11	TRBV5-1	ATRDTSCYEQY
TRBJ2-7	11	TRBV20-1	SAMGPLGYEQY
TRBJ2-1	15	TRBV20-1	SARTTSPTGTYNEQF
TRBJ2-1	13	TRBV4-2	ASSQDKRGYNEQF
TRBJ1-1	15	TRBV7-8	ASSTRGQTVLNTEAF